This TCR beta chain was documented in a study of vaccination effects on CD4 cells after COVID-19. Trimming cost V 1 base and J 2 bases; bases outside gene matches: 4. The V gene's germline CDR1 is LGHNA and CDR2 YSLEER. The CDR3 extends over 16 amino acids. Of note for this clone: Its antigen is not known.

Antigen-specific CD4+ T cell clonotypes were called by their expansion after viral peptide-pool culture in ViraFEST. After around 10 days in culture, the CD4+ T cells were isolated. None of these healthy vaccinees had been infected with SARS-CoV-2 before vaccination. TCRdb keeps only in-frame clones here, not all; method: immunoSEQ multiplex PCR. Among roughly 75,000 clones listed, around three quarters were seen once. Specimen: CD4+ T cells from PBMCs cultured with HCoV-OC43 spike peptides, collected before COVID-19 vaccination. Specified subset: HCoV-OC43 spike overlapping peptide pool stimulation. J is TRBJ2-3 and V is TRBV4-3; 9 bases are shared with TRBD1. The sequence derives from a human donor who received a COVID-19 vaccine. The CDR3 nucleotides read TGCGCCAGCAGCCAAGCGGACAGGGGCTTCACAGATACGCAGTATTTT. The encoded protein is CASSQADRGFTDTQYF.